The 20 T cell receptor beta chains listed next were all sequenced from one sample in a study of T cell responses to AZD1222 COVID-19 vaccine. Here immunoSEQ multiplex PCR was the method, and the copy in TCRdb shows in-frame clones only, minus some. The sample includes about 120,000 clones, 93% of them seen just once. The sample in question was peripheral blood, obtained on day 0 of AZD1222 vaccination. The origin of the receptors is an adult in good health.

The gene calls are TRBV19 and TRBJ2-1; TRBD2 aligns across 10 bases. Germline assignment: CDR1 LNHDA and CDR2 SQIVND (reference sequence). Trimming cost V 3 bases and J 0 bases; bases outside gene matches: 14. The CDR3 is 20 amino acids. The CDR3 DNA follows: TGTGCCAGTAGTATCTTCCAGGGGAGGACTAGCGGTTTCTCCTACAATGAGCAGTTCTTC. This encodes CASSIFQGRTSGFSYNEQFF.

This chain uses TRBV27 with TRBJ2-5; the match to TRBD1 covers 11 bases. Germline V CDR1 and CDR2: MNHEY, SMNVEV (reference sequence). After removal of 5 bases from V and 9 bases from J, the junction contained 14 bases not matched to a gene. This CDR3 contains 16 residues. The chain's CDR3 is CASSPRGQGAPNSQYF. CDR3 nucleotide sequence: TGTGCCAGCAGTCCACGAGGACAGGGGGCGCCGAATTCCCAGTACTTC.

The gene calls are TRBV7-2 and TRBJ2-7; possible D gene TRBD2, 6 bases. CDR1 SGHTA and CDR2 FQGNSA come from the germline V gene. The ends were cut back, 1 base at V and 0 bases at J, with 16 bases in the middle. This CDR3 spans 17 amino acids. Here the CDR3 DNA reads TGTGCCAGCAGCTTAGGATTGATCGGGACTTACTCCTACGAGCAGTACTTC. This gives the protein CASSLGLIGTYSYEQYF.

This clone appeared a few times. J is TRBJ1-1 and V is TRBV18; a possible D gene is TRBD1 (6 bases). The CDR3 consists of 13 residues. Trimming took off 5 bases at V and 7 bases at J, with 14 bases between the two ends. Per germline, CDR1 KGHSH and CDR2 LQKENI. The CDR3 sequence: CASSSSEGDEAFF. Here the CDR3 DNA reads TGTGCCAGCTCATCCTCAGAGGGGGATGAAGCTTTCTTT.

The gene calls are TRBV28 and TRBJ2-5; the match to TRBD1 covers 7 bases. J was trimmed by 3 bases and V by 5 bases; bases with no gene match: 9. CDR3 length equals 15 residues. Germline CDR1 reads MDHEN; CDR2 reads SYDVKM. CDR3 sequence (DNA): TGTGCCAGCAGTCTTCGGCACAGGGGAGAAGAGACCCAGTACTTC. As protein: CASSLRHRGEETQYF.

The chain combines TRBV6-5 with TRBJ1-2, with D unclear. Germline assignment: CDR1 MNHEY and CDR2 SVGAGI. V gave up 3 bases and J gave up 4 bases, with 12 bases separating them. The CDR3 totals 14 residues. CDR3 residues: CASSYRTALYGYTF. The CDR3 coding sequence is TGTGCCAGCAGTTATCGGACTGCACTCTATGGCTACACCTTC.

Points on this clone: The same CDR3 is also encoded by other DNA sequences in this sample. V usage is TRBV7-8 and J usage is TRBJ1-1, with 7 bases that match TRBD1. Germline CDR1 reads SGHVS; CDR2 reads FQNEAQ. With 3 bases clipped from V and 3 bases from J, the junction kept 1 base outside the gene matches. CDR3 size: 13 residues. CDR3: CASSFDRDTEAFF. The CDR3 DNA reads TGTGCCAGCAGCTTCGACAGGGACACTGAAGCTTTCTTT. Using reference TRBV7-8 and TRBJ1-1 for the parts outside the CDR3, the full variable domain is GAGVSQSPRYKVAKRGQDVALRCDPISGHVSLFWYQQALGQGPEFLTYFQNEAQLDKSGLPSDRFFAERPEGSVSTLKIQRTQQEDSAVYLCASSFDRDTEAFFGQGTRLTVV.

A single count supports this clone. The chain is built from TRBV28 and TRBJ2-2, with D perhaps TRBD1 (6 bases). The CDR3 consists of 19 residues. From germline, CDR1 is MDHEN and CDR2 SYDVKM. Trimming took off 5 bases at V and 1 base at J, with 23 bases between the two ends. DNA of the CDR3: TGTGCCAGCAGTGGGGCCAGACAGGTCTCGGTGAGGAACACCGGGGAGCTGTTTTTT. Translating it yields CASSGARQVSVRNTGELFF.

The V call is TRBV24-1, the J call TRBJ2-1; TRBD2 might be the D (5 bases). The CDR3 has 13 residues. CDR1 and CDR2 from the germline V gene are KGHDR and SFDVKD. V dropped 3 bases and J dropped 9 bases, with 11 bases sitting between them. This CDR3 reads CATSDRKAGEQFF. CDR3 bases: TGTGCCACCAGTGATAGAAAGGCGGGTGAGCAGTTCTTC.

The chain employs TRBV30 and TRBJ2-3; D may be TRBD1 or TRBD2 (5 bases each). V dropped 2 bases and J dropped 4 bases, with 22 bases sitting between them. Looked up from germline, CDR1 is GTSNPN and CDR2 is SVGIG (reference sequence). The CDR3 loop spans 17 amino acids. Here the CDR3 reads CAWSPEGSAHHSDTQYF. CDR3 coding DNA: TGTGCCTGGAGTCCCGAGGGGAGCGCCCACCACTCAGATACGCAGTATTTT.

The chain has TRBV5-1 and TRBJ2-2; TRBD2 is a possible D gene (6 bases). This CDR3 region has 16 residues. The V end lost 0 bases, the J end lost 6 bases, and 15 bases lay between the germline ends. The V gene's germline CDR1 is SGHRS and CDR2 YFSETQ. CDR3 sequence reads: CASSLGGGTLAGELFF. The CDR3 DNA is TGCGCCAGCAGCTTGGGAGGAGGGACGTTGGCCGGGGAGCTGTTTTTT.

The V call is TRBV18, the J call TRBJ1-3, with D maybe TRBD1 (6 bases). Trimming removed 3 bases at V and 0 bases at J, with 12 bases between. Germline loops: CDR1 KGHSH, CDR2 LQKENI. The CDR3 is made up of 16 amino acids. CDR3 region: CASSPTGQTSGNTIYF. The DNA for the CDR3 is TGTGCCAGCTCACCTACGGGACAAACCTCTGGAAACACCATATATTTT.

The V gene is TRBV2, the J gene TRBJ1-6; D possibly corresponds to TRBD1 (5 bases). V gave up 7 bases and J gave up 8 bases, with 15 bases separating them. Per the germline V gene, CDR1 is SNHLY and CDR2 is FYNNEI. There are 14 residues in the CDR3. The CDR3 sequence is CASKRQQGYSPLHF. As DNA, the CDR3 is TGTGCCAGCAAACGACAGCAGGGTTATTCACCCCTCCACTTT.

This CDR3 is CSVGDRNQPQHF. The CDR3 DNA sequence: TGCAGCGTTGGGGACAGGAATCAGCCCCAGCATTTT. The V gene is TRBV29-1, the J gene TRBJ1-5; 8 positions agree with TRBD1. This CDR3 has 12 amino acids. The germline V gene has CDR1 SQVTM and CDR2 ANQGSEA. Trimming at V came to 4 bases and at J to 4 bases, leaving 0 bases not matched to a gene.

The V and J genes are TRBV19 and TRBJ1-2; tentatively, D is TRBD1 (6 bases). The CDR3 totals 14 residues. Trimming cost V 7 bases and J 4 bases, with 16 bases left between them. Germline V gene lookup returns CDR1 LNHDA and CDR2 SQIVND (reference sequence). CDR3 loop: CASTPVWGPYGYTF. The CDR3, as DNA: TGTGCCAGTACCCCGGTTTGGGGGCCCTATGGCTACACCTTC. Complete variable domain (other parts from reference TRBV19 and TRBJ1-2): DGGITQSPKYLFRKEGQNVTLSCEQNLNHDAMYWYRQDPGQGLRLIYYSQIVNDFQKGDIAEGYSVSREKKESFPLTVTSAQKNPTAFYLCASTPVWGPYGYTFGSGTRLTVV.

V is TRBV28 and J is TRBJ2-3; TRBD1 matches at 7 bases. The CDR3 spans 21 residues. J lost 0 bases, V lost 1 base, and 19 bases had no gene match. Germline V gene data show CDR1 as MDHEN and CDR2 as SYDVKM. CDR3 sequence reads: CASSLFYVATQKGASTDTQYF. The CDR3 nucleotides read TGTGCCAGCAGTTTATTTTATGTGGCTACGCAGAAGGGGGCTAGCACAGATACGCAGTATTTT.

This clone was detected once. The rearrangement uses TRBV19 and TRBJ1-1; D might be TRBD1 (6 bases). Germline CDR1 and CDR2: LNHDA and SQIVND (reference sequence). V gave up 3 bases and J gave up 6 bases, with 11 bases separating them. The CDR3 runs 13 residues. The CDR3 is CASSMGAASEAFF. In nucleotides, the CDR3 is TGTGCCAGTAGTATGGGGGCAGCCTCTGAAGCTTTCTTT.

This clone appeared once. The chain recombines TRBV25-1 with TRBJ1-3, with D unclear. The ends were cut back, 7 bases at V and 7 bases at J, with 5 bases in the middle. The germline CDR1 and CDR2 sequences are MGHDK and SYGVNS. The CDR3 has 10 residues. Written as DNA, the CDR3 is TGTGCCAGCAAAGGGAACACCATATATTTT. Translating it yields CASKGNTIYF.

Turning to this clone: At the DNA level, this CDR3 is encoded by other sequences in the same sample as well. This sequence joins TRBV27 and TRBJ2-1; TRBD2 matches 7 bases. With 4 bases clipped from V and 1 base from J, the junction kept 1 base outside the gene matches. The germline V gene has CDR1 MNHEY and CDR2 SMNVEV (reference sequence). CDR3 length: 14 amino acids. The CDR3 DNA reads as TGTGCCAGCAGTTGGGGGGGTTCCTACAATGAGCAGTTCTTC. This encodes CASSWGGSYNEQFF.

The chain links TRBV27 to TRBJ1-6; D might be TRBD1 (6 bases). The CDR3 totals 14 residues. V lost 3 bases to trimming and J lost 10 bases, with 13 bases between them. CDR1 and CDR2 from the germline V gene are MNHEY and SMNVEV (reference sequence). The CDR3 loop reads CASSFTGTNSPLHF. The CDR3 DNA follows: TGTGCCAGCAGTTTTACCGGGACAAACTCACCCCTCCACTTT.